The 8 T cell receptor beta chains reported below all come from one sample, sequenced in a study of CD8 T cells in ankylosing spondylitis. In TCRdb, the 5' RACE reads were re-called with MiXCR into one record per CDR3 protein. This repertoire shows approximately 90,000 distinct CDR3 sequences, roughly 8.7% found once; its top ten account for nearly 10%. Sequenced input: blood, either unsorted or a sorted T cell fraction (not recorded which). These receptors were obtained from a male donor with ankylosing spondylitis or in good health (not recorded which).

This clonotype has only a few counts. J is TRBJ2-7 and V is TRBV19; D unclear. Deletions cut 6 bases from V and 2 bases from J, with 17 bases between. This CDR3 comprises 15 residues. The germline gives CDR1 LNHDA, CDR2 SQIVND (reference sequence). This chain's CDR3 is CASSRGAQTTYEQYF. DNA for the CDR3: TGTGCCAGTAGCCGCGGTGCACAGACAACCTACGAGCAGTACTTC.

The gene calls are TRBV7-9 and TRBJ1-2; a possible D gene is TRBD1 (5 bases). V was shortened by 3 bases and J by 2 bases, with 13 bases between the two germline ends. The germline V gene has CDR1 SEHNR and CDR2 FQNEAQ (reference sequence). The CDR3 loop spans 15 amino acids. In nucleotides, the CDR3 is TGTGCCAGCAGCTTCGAAAGGGGCCGAAACTATGGCTACACCTTC. This translates into CASSFERGRNYGYTF.

This clonotype was recorded at least ten times. The chain combines TRBV12-3 or TRBV12-4 with TRBJ1-2, with 8 bases matching TRBD1. This CDR3 contains 14 residues. V gave up 4 bases and J gave up 8 bases; unmatched junction bases: 9. The CDR3 loop is CASSYTDRGKGYTF. The CDR3 nucleotides read TGTGCCAGCAGTTATACCGACAGGGGAAAAGGCTACACCTTC.

Many counts were recorded for this clonotype. This chain links TRBV12-3 or TRBV12-4 with TRBJ2-5, with D perhaps TRBD2 (5 bases). This CDR3 contains 9 residues. CDR3 sequence (DNA): TGTGTCGGGGAAGAGACCCAGTACTTC. It codes for CVGEETQYF.

This clonotype was detected many times. The chain joins TRBV20-1 to TRBJ2-1; 8 nucleotides match TRBD2. The germline gives CDR1 DFQATT, CDR2 SNEGSKA (reference sequence). CDR3 length: 14 residues. CDR3 loop: CFWGLGGRQNEQFF. CDR3 DNA sequence: TGCTTCTGGGGTTTGGGCGGGAGGCAGAATGAGCAGTTCTTC.

This clonotype was detected only a few times. The rearrangement links TRBV5-1 to TRBJ1-3; D call uncertain. V lost 4 bases and J lost 1, with 12 bases in between. The CDR3 has 15 residues. CDR1 is SGHRS and CDR2 is YFSETQ in the germline V gene. The CDR3 region has the DNA TGCGCCAGCAGCACCCCAAGGGAATCTGGAAACACCATATATTTT. It codes for CASSTPRESGNTIYF.

This clonotype was seen ten or more times. The DNA of the CDR3 is TGTGCCAGCAGCCACCCCAGCGCCTACGAGCAGTACTTC. It codes for CASSHPSAYEQYF. This chain connects TRBV6-2 or TRBV6-3 to TRBJ2-7; no clear D gene. Germline V lookup: CDR1 MNHEY, CDR2 SVGEGT. There are 13 residues in the CDR3. V was clipped by 6 bases and J by 2 bases, with 11 bases between them.

Ten or more counts support this clonotype. This chain links TRBV12-3 or TRBV12-4 with TRBJ2-1; TRBD2 might be the D (7 bases). CDR3 length: 16 residues. Trimming shortened V by 5 bases and J by 0 bases, and 14 bases separated the two germline ends. The CDR3 region is CASSPRGASSYNEQFF. As DNA, the CDR3 is TGTGCCAGCAGTCCTCGGGGGGCAAGCTCCTACAATGAGCAGTTCTTC.